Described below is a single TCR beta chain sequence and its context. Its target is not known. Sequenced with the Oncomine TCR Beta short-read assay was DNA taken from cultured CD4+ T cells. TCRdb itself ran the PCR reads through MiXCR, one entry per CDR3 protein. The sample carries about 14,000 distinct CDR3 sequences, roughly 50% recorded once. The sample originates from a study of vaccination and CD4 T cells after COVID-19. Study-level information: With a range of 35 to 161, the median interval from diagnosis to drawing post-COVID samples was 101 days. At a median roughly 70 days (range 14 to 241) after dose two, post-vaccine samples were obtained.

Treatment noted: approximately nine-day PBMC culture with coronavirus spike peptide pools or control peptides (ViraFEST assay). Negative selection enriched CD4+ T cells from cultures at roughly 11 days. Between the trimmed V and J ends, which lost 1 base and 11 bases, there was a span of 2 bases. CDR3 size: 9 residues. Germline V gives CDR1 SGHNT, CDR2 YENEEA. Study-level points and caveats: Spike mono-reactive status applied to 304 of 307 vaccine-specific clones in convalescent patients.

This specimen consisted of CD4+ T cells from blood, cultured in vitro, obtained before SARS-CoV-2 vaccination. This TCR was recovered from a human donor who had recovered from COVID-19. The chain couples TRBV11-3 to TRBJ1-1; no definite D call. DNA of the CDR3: TGTGCCAGCAGCTTAGGGGCTTTCTTT. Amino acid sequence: CASSLGAFF.